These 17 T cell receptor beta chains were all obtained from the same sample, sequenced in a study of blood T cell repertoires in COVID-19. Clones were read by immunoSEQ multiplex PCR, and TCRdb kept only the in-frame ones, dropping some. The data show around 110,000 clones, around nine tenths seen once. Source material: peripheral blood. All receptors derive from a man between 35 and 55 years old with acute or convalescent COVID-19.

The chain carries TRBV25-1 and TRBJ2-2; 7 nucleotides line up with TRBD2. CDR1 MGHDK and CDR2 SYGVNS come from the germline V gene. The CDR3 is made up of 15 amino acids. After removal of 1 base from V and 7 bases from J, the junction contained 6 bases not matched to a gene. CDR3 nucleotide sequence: TGTGCCAGCAGTGAATTAGGCGGGAGCGGCGGGGAGCTGTTTTTT. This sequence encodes CASSELGGSGGELFF. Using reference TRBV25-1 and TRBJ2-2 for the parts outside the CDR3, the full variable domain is EADIYQTPRYLVIGTGKKITLECSQTMGHDKMYWYQQDPGMELHLIHYSYGVNSTEKGDLSSESTVSRIRTEHFPLTLESARPSHTSQYLCASSELGGSGGELFFGEGSRLTVL.

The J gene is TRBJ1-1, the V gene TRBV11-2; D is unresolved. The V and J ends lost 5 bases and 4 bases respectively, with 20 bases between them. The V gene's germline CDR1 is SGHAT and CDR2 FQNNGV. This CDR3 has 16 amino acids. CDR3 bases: TGTGCCAGCAGCCCAACCTCTGCGGGTTCCATCACTGAAGCTTTCTTT. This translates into CASSPTSAGSITEAFF. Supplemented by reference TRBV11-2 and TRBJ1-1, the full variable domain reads EAGVAQSPRYKIIEKRQSVAFWCNPISGHATLYWYQQILGQGPKLLIQFQNNGVVDDSQLPKDRFSAERLKGVDSTLKIQPAKLEDSAVYLCASSPTSAGSITEAFFGQGTRLTVV.

The CDR3 is CASSFDTGTAPNEQFF. In DNA form, the CDR3 reads TGTGCCAGCAGTTTCGACACCGGGACAGCCCCTAATGAGCAGTTCTTC. The rearrangement joins TRBV6-2 or TRBV6-3 to TRBJ2-1, with 7 bases identical to TRBD1. Germline CDR1 is MNHEY and CDR2 is SVGEGT. The CDR3 totals 16 residues. The trim removed 4 bases at V and 7 bases at J, leaving 13 bases unmatched.

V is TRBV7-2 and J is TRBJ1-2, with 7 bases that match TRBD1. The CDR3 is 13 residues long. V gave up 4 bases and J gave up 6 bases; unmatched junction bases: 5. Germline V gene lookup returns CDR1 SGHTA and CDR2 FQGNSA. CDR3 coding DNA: TGTGCCAGCAGCTCAGGGGGAAACCATGGCTACACCTTC. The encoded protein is CASSSGGNHGYTF.

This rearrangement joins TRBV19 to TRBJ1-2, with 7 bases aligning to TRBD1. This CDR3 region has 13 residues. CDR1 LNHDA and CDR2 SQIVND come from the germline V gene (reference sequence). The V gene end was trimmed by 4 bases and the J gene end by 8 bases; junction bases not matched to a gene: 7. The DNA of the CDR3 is TGTGCCAGTAGTAGAGACAGGGAGGGAGGCTACACCTTC. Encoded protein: CASSRDREGGYTF.

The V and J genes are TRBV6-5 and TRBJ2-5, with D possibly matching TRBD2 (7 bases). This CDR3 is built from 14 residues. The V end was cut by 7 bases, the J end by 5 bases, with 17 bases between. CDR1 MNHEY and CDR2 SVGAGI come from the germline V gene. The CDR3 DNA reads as TGTGCCAGCACCGTAGGGGGGGGCCGGGAGACCCAGTACTTC. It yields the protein CASTVGGGRETQYF.

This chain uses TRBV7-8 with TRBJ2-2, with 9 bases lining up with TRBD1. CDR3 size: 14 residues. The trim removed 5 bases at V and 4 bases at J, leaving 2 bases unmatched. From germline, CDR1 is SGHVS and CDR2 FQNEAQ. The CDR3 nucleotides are TGTGCCAGCAGCGTACAGGGGGCCACCGGGGAGCTGTTTTTT. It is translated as CASSVQGATGELFF.

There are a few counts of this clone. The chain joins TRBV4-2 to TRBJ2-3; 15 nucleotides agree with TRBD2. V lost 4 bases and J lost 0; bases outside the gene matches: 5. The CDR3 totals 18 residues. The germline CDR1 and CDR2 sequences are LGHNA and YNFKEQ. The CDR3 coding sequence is TGTGCCAGCAGCCCTGGACTAGCGGGGGGGCCTAGCACAGATACGCAGTATTTT. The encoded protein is CASSPGLAGGPSTDTQYF.

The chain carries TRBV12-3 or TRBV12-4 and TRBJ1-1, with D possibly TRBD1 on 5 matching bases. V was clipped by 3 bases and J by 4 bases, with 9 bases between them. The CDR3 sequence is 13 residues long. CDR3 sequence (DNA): TGTGCCAGCAGTTTTCAGGGTATCACTGAAGCTTTCTTT. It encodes CASSFQGITEAFF.

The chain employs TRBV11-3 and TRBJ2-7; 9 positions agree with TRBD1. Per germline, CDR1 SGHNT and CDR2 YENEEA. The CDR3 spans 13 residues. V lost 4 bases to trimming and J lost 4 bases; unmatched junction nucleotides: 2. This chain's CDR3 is CASSSGTGYEQYF. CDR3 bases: TGTGCCAGCAGCTCGGGGACAGGGTACGAGCAGTACTTC.

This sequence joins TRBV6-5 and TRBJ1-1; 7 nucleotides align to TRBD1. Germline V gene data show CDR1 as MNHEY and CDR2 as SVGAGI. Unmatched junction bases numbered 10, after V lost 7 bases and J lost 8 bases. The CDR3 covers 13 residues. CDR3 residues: CASTFPPTGEAFF. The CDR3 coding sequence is TGTGCCAGCACCTTCCCCCCGACAGGGGAAGCTTTCTTT.

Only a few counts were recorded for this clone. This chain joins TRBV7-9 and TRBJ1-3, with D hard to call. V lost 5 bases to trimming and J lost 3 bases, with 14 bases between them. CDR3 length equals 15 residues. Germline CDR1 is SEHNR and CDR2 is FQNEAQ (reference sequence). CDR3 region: CASSGTEFVGNTIYF. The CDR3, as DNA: TGTGCCAGCAGCGGTACAGAATTTGTTGGAAACACCATATATTTT.

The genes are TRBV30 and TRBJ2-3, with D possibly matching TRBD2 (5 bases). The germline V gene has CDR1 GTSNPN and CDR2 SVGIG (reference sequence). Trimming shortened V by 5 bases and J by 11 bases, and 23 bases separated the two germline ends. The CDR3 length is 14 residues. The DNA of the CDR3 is TGTGCCTGGGATCTACGGCCGCCCGGAGAGGGGCAGTATTTT. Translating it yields CAWDLRPPGEGQYF.

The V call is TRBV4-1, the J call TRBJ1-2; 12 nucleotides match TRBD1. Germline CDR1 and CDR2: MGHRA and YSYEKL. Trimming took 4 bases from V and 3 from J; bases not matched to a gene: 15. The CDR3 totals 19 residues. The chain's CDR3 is CASSLRKEGTGGADYGYTF. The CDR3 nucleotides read TGCGCCAGCAGCCTCCGAAAAGAGGGGACAGGGGGCGCAGACTATGGCTACACCTTC.

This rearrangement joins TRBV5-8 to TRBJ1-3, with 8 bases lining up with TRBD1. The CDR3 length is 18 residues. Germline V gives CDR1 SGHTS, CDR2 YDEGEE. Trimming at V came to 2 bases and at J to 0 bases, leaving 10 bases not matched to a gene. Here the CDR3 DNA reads TGTGCCAGCAGCTTCGAATCCGACAGGGGCGGCTCTGGAAACACCATATATTTT. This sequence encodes CASSFESDRGGSGNTIYF.

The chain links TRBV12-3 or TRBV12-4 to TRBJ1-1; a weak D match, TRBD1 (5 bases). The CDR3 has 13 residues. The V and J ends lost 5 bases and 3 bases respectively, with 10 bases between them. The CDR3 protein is CASSGPTDTEAFF. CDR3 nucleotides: TGTGCCAGCAGTGGACCGACAGACACTGAAGCTTTCTTT.

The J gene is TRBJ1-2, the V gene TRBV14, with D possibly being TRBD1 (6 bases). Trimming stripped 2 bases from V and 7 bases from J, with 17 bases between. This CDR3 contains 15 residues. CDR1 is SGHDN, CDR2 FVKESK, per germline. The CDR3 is CASSQLNRVVAGYTF. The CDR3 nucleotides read TGTGCCAGCAGCCAACTTAACAGGGTAGTAGCTGGCTACACCTTC.